Given below is one TCR beta chain in context. Likely a read error: the CDR3 ends without its conserved phenylalanine or tryptophan. The sample belongs to a study of blood T cells in healthy people across ages. Per the germline V gene, CDR1 is LGHNA and CDR2 is YSLEER. The CDR3 loop spans 15 amino acids. Trimming removed 0 bases at V and 7 bases at J, with 13 bases between. For the second PCR, which ran for roughly 7 to 11 cycles, a sample-barcoded 5' primer and a J-beta primer mix were used. TCRdb recomputed calls from the 5' RACE reads with MiXCR, one row per CDR3 protein. The sample contains fewer than 800,000 distinct CDR3 sequences, approximately 25% of which appear only once. The donors, aged roughly 6 to 90, were healthy Caucasians from Russia. RNA extraction gave at least 5.5 micrograms of total RNA per sample. This sample also belongs to another study, concerning T cells of mothers and their children. As that report states: Related mother-child pairs showed slightly, non-significantly higher overlap than unrelated pairs.

The sequence was collected from a boy younger than 18 in good health. The gene calls are TRBV4-3 and TRBJ2-1; D may be TRBD1 (5 bases). The sequencing sample was made of blood. CDR3 in amino acids: CASSQDGPPGNEQFL. In DNA form, the CDR3 reads TGCGCCAGCAGCCAAGATGGCCCCCCAGGGAATGAGCAGTTCCTC.